Shown below are 6 T cell receptor beta chains from a single sample sequenced in a study of CD8 T cells in ankylosing spondylitis. Overall study findings and caveats: The study identified a TCR beta motif of roughly eight highly homologous variants that appeared characteristic of ankylosing spondylitis blood.

TCRdb passed the 5' RACE reads through MiXCR, listing each CDR3 protein once. The sample carries fewer than 550,000 distinct CDR3 sequences, roughly 5.2% recorded once. These TCRs are of unknown antigen specificity. Sequencing used blood, either unsorted or a sorted T cell fraction (not recorded which). These receptors all stem from a male donor with ankylosing spondylitis.

This clonotype came up a few times. V gene TRBV12-3 or TRBV12-4 combines with J gene TRBJ2-1; TRBD1 agrees at 7 bases. Germline trimming cut 5 bases from V and 0 bases from J; bases unmatched to any gene: 7. The CDR3 runs to 16 residues. CDR3 sequence (DNA): TGTGCCAGCAGTACGACGGGACAGAGCTCCTACAATGAGCAGTTCTTC. It translates to CASSTTGQSSYNEQFF.

This clonotype was counted many times. The CDR3 is CASRQTTGELFF. DNA of the CDR3: TGTGCCAGCAGACAGACCACCGGGGAGCTGTTTTTT. The chain carries TRBV12-3 or TRBV12-4 and TRBJ2-2; D gene uncertain. Trimming took off 6 bases at V and 4 bases at J, with 6 bases between the two ends. The CDR3 is 12 residues long.

In this sample, this clonotype turned up many times. The V gene is TRBV10-3, the J gene TRBJ2-1; TRBD2 aligns across 7 bases. Germline assignment: CDR1 ENHRY and CDR2 SYGVKD. This CDR3 comprises 12 residues. V dropped 10 bases and J dropped 7; count of bases not matched to a gene: 7. The CDR3 sequence is CATVDGGNEQFF. CDR3 coding DNA: TGTGCCACCGTGGACGGGGGGAATGAGCAGTTCTTC.

This clonotype was observed at least ten times. The chain carries TRBV4-1 and TRBJ2-1; 8 bases match TRBD2. With V trimmed by 1 base and J by 0 bases, 5 bases remained unmatched. Germline V gives CDR1 MGHRA, CDR2 YSYEKL. The CDR3 length is 17 residues. The CDR3 here is CASSQVGGRISYNEQFF. Here the CDR3 DNA reads TGCGCCAGCAGCCAAGTCGGCGGGAGGATCTCCTACAATGAGCAGTTCTTC.

This clonotype was observed many times. The V call is TRBV9, the J call TRBJ2-1, with D possibly matching TRBD2 (6 bases). CDR3 length: 14 residues. Trimming took off 4 bases at V and 10 bases at J, with 18 bases between the two ends. Per the germline V gene, CDR1 is SGDLS and CDR2 is YYNGEE. The CDR3 sequence: CASSLRDLGWEQFF. CDR3 sequence (DNA): TGTGCCAGCAGCCTCAGGGACTTAGGGTGGGAGCAGTTCTTC.

This clonotype appeared many times. An end of the junction differs from the germline gene, which may be a read error. The chain is built from TRBV29-1 and TRBJ2-5; D unclear. The CDR3 length is 10 residues. Germline loops: CDR1 SQVTM, CDR2 ANQGSEA. CDR3: CSVDQEPQYF. For the CDR3, the DNA is TGCAGCGTTGATCAAGAGCCCCAGTACTTC.